One sample yielded the 29 T cell receptor beta chains listed below, sequenced in a study of regulatory T cells in long-lasting Graves disease. Regarding time point: newly diagnosed GD, antithyroid drugs for less than 3 months. The TCR library was made from RNA extracted from PBMCs. Assembly of TCR beta libraries relied on iRepertoire HTBI primers together with Arm-PCR of CDR3 regions. TCRdb re-analysed the multiplex PCR reads in MiXCR, keeping a single row per CDR3 protein. The sample holds approximately 540,000 distinct CDR3 sequences, approximately 12% seen once. These same records also appear under a second study, on T cells in Graves' hyperthyroidism and ophthalmopathy.

The sample here was peripheral blood mononuclear cells (PBMCs), taken at new diagnosis, from a patient treated with antithyroid drugs. Every receptor here comes from a woman aged 25-40 years with Graves disease.

The table lists this clonotype with many counts. The rearrangement joins TRBV30 to TRBJ1-5; possible D gene TRBD1, 5 bases. This CDR3 is built from 10 residues. Germline loops: CDR1 GTSNPN, CDR2 SVGIG (reference sequence). Trimming took off 6 bases at V and 11 bases at J, with 11 bases between the two ends. CDR3: CACSTEAQHF. The CDR3 DNA follows: TGTGCCTGCTCGACAGAGGCCCAGCATTTT.

Remarks on this clonotype: The junction departs from the called germline gene at one end, perhaps through a read error. The rearrangement uses TRBV7-3 and TRBJ2-5; no firm D call. Germline CDR1 and CDR2: SGHTA and FQGTGA. The CDR3 runs 13 residues. This CDR3 reads CASSLMPQETQHF. The CDR3 nucleotides are TGTGCCAGCAGCTTAATGCCCCAAGAGACCCAGCACTTC.

The J gene is TRBJ2-7, the V gene TRBV20-1; tentatively, D is TRBD2 (6 bases). CDR1 is DFQATT, CDR2 SNEGSKA, per germline (reference sequence). CDR3 size: 13 residues. Trimming pared 3 bases from V and 6 bases from J, leaving 15 bases between. The CDR3 spells CSARSGDWIEQYF. In nucleotides, the CDR3 is TGCAGTGCTAGGTCGGGGGACTGGATCGAGCAGTACTTC.

The chain recombines TRBV7-2 with TRBJ1-5; 8 bases map to TRBD1. V lost 1 base, J lost 1 base, and 21 bases stayed unmatched. There are 22 residues in the CDR3. Germline V gene sequence: CDR1 SGHTA, CDR2 FQGNSA. CDR3 bases: TGTGCCAGCAGCTTAGGTCTTATAAGGGCAGGGGGCGAGGGTGGAAGCAATCAGCCCCAGCATTTT. Its protein product is CASSLGLIRAGGEGGSNQPQHF.

This chain links TRBV4-3 with TRBJ2-3; D unclear. CDR1 and CDR2 from the germline V gene are LGHNA and YSLEER. The CDR3 totals 15 residues. The ends were cut back, 2 bases at V and 2 bases at J, with 11 bases in the middle. CDR3 bases: TGCGCCAGCAGCCAACTAGACATGGCCACAGATACGCAGTATTTT. The encoded protein is CASSQLDMATDTQYF.

V is TRBV15 and J is TRBJ1-2; 11 bases line up with TRBD1. V gave up 0 bases and J gave up 3 bases; unmatched junction bases: 9. Germline CDR1 LNHNV, CDR2 YYDKDF (reference sequence). This CDR3 contains 18 residues. The CDR3 DNA reads as TGTGCCACCAGCAGAGATCCCCGGACAGGGGGCGTATACTATGGCTACACCTTC. Translating gives CATSRDPRTGGVYYGYTF.

This clonotype occurred a few times. V usage is TRBV6-2 or TRBV6-3 and J usage is TRBJ2-7, with 9 nucleotides matching TRBD1. The J segment lost 1 base and the V segment lost 6 bases, leaving 10 bases of the junction unmatched. The germline gives CDR1 MNHEY, CDR2 SVGEGT. The CDR3 sequence is 16 residues long. The CDR3 is CASSRIRDRASYEQYF. CDR3 DNA: TGTGCCAGCAGCCGAATAAGGGACAGGGCGTCCTACGAGCAGTACTTC.

This clonotype came up a few times. The J gene is TRBJ2-1, the V gene TRBV19; the D is unclear. This CDR3 contains 15 residues. V was trimmed by 4 bases and J by 1 base, leaving 11 bases between them. The germline V gene has CDR1 LNHDA and CDR2 SQIVND (reference sequence). This CDR3 reads CASSSLGWSYNEQFF. In DNA form, the CDR3 reads TGTGCCAGTAGTAGTCTAGGCTGGTCCTACAATGAGCAGTTCTTC. Complete variable domain (other parts from reference TRBV19 and TRBJ2-1): DGGITQSPKYLFRKEGQNVTLSCEQNLNHDAMYWYRQDPGQGLRLIYYSQIVNDFQKGDIAEGYSVSREKKESFPLTVTSAQKNPTAFYLCASSSLGWSYNEQFFGPGTRLTVL.

J is TRBJ2-7 and V is TRBV7-3, with D unclear. Trimming removed 2 bases from V and 5 bases from J, with 13 bases in between. Germline CDR1 and CDR2: SGHTA and FQGTGA. This CDR3 comprises 14 residues. In nucleotides, the CDR3 is TGTGCCAGCAGCTTAGGCCCATTACACCACGAGCAGTACTTC. As protein: CASSLGPLHHEQYF.

This clonotype was counted at least ten times. The chain recombines TRBV27 with TRBJ1-1; the D gene is possibly TRBD1 (5 bases). The germline CDR1 and CDR2 sequences are MNHEY and SMNVEV (reference sequence). The CDR3 runs 13 residues. V was cut by 3 bases and J by 6 bases, with 11 bases left in between. For the CDR3, the DNA is TGTGCCAGCAGTTTCTCCGGACAAGCTGAAGCTTTCTTT. It translates to CASSFSGQAEAFF.

This clonotype was seen at least ten times. The rearrangement uses TRBV6-1 and TRBJ2-1; TRBD1 aligns across 8 bases. CDR1 and CDR2 (germline): MNHNS, SASEGT. The CDR3 loop spans 14 amino acids. Trimming took 8 bases from V and 4 from J; bases not matched to a gene: 7. The CDR3: CASLRTGLYNEQFF. CDR3 nucleotide sequence: TGTGCCAGCCTCAGGACAGGGTTGTACAATGAGCAGTTCTTC.

The gene calls are TRBV5-6 and TRBJ2-4, with D unresolved. The CDR3 has 14 amino acids. Germline V gene data show CDR1 as SGHDT and CDR2 as YYEEEE. V dropped 0 bases and J dropped 0 bases, with 4 bases sitting between them. CDR3: CASSLVVAKNIQYF. DNA of the CDR3: TGTGCCAGCAGCTTGGTGGTAGCCAAAAACATTCAGTACTTC.

CDR3: CASSQGRTGWTEAFF. CDR3 in DNA: TGCGCCAGCAGCCAGGGTCGGACAGGATGGACTGAAGCTTTCTTT. The rearrangement uses TRBV4-3 and TRBJ1-1; 7 positions match TRBD1. The CDR3 extends over 15 amino acids. The V segment lost 3 bases and the J segment 5 bases; nucleotides outside the gene matches: 9. Germline CDR1 LGHNA, CDR2 YSLEER.

This clonotype was detected many times. The chain employs TRBV27 and TRBJ1-5; D call uncertain. The V end lost 7 bases, the J end lost 2 bases, and 12 bases lay between the germline ends. The germline gives CDR1 MNHEY, CDR2 SMNVEV (reference sequence). This CDR3 region has 14 residues. In DNA form, the CDR3 reads TGTGCCAGCAAAGGAGCCGAGGGCAATCAGCCCCAGCATTTT. Amino acid sequence: CASKGAEGNQPQHF.

For this clonotype: A much larger clone differs from this one at a single base, so this may be a read error. J is TRBJ1-1 and V is TRBV6-2 or TRBV6-3, with a tentative D call TRBD1 (6 bases). Germline CDR1 is MNHEY and CDR2 is SVGEGT. The CDR3 consists of 15 residues. V lost 7 bases and J lost 4, with 19 bases in between. For the CDR3, the DNA is TGTGCCAGCAACTCGGCACAGGGAGGCTCCACTGAAGCTTTCTTT. Amino acid sequence: CASNSAQGGSTEAFF.

Ten or more counts support this clonotype. The J gene is TRBJ2-1, the V gene TRBV6-1; 16 bases match TRBD2. The germline gives CDR1 MNHNS, CDR2 SASEGT. The CDR3 contains 18 residues. V dropped 7 bases and J dropped 7; count of bases not matched to a gene: 13. CDR3 loop: CASTLGTSGRAVENEQFF. CDR3 DNA sequence: TGTGCCAGCACCCTGGGGACTAGCGGGAGGGCGGTAGAAAATGAGCAGTTCTTC.

This clonotype appeared a few times. The gene calls are TRBV4-1 and TRBJ1-5; possibly TRBD1 for D (5 bases). The germline CDR1 and CDR2 sequences are MGHRA and YSYEKL. The CDR3 has 14 amino acids. V lost 1 base and J lost 8, with 12 bases in between. Written as DNA, the CDR3 is TGCGCCAGCAGCCAAGGGGGGTCTTCGGAGCCCCAGCATTTT. It translates to CASSQGGSSEPQHF.

This clonotype was recorded at least ten times. The chain recombines TRBV12-3 or TRBV12-4 with TRBJ1-2, with D perhaps TRBD1 (5 bases). This CDR3 has 13 residues. Between the trimmed V and J ends, which lost 3 bases and 4 bases, there was a span of 9 bases. The CDR3 loop reads CASSFWGFYGYTF. CDR3 bases: TGTGCCAGCAGTTTTTGGGGGTTCTATGGCTACACCTTC.

This clonotype occurred a few times. This sequence joins TRBV24-1 and TRBJ2-4; TRBD1 matches at 11 bases. Germline CDR1 KGHDR, CDR2 SFDVKD. This CDR3 comprises 20 residues. The V segment lost 2 bases and the J segment 1 base; nucleotides outside the gene matches: 12. The CDR3 reads CATSDWDGTGGVQAKNIQYF. In DNA, the CDR3 is TGTGCCACCAGTGATTGGGATGGGACAGGGGGGGTCCAGGCCAAAAACATTCAGTACTTC.

This clonotype occurred a few times. This sequence joins TRBV20-1 and TRBJ2-7; possible D gene TRBD1, 6 bases. The CDR3 loop spans 13 amino acids. Germline V gene lookup returns CDR1 DFQATT and CDR2 SNEGSKA (reference sequence). Trimming pared 0 bases from V and 4 bases from J, leaving 10 bases between. The CDR3 DNA reads as TGCAGTGCTAGAGATAAGGGGGAATACGAGCAGTACTTC. This encodes CSARDKGEYEQYF.

The V gene is TRBV7-3, the J gene TRBJ2-1; perhaps D is TRBD1 or TRBD2 (6 bases each). The germline V and J ends were trimmed by 6 bases and 5 bases, with 17 bases remaining between them. Germline V lookup: CDR1 SGHTA, CDR2 FQGTGA. The CDR3 has 15 amino acids. CDR3 nucleotide sequence: TGTGCCAGCAGACGTTCCCCGGGGGCTAACAATGAGCAGTTCTTC. Residues: CASRRSPGANNEQFF.

The rearrangement links TRBV14 to TRBJ2-1, with 7 bases matching TRBD2. With V trimmed by 1 base and J by 8 bases, 14 bases remained unmatched. Germline CDR1 is SGHDN and CDR2 is FVKESK. This CDR3 has 17 amino acids. The CDR3 DNA reads as TGTGCCAGCAGCCAAGGTATTCGGCGGGAGAGTTTAGATGAGCAGTTCTTC. This translates into CASSQGIRRESLDEQFF.

To note about this clonotype: This may arise from a read error, as a much more abundant clone is one base away. Here the CDR3 reads CAGSPAAGGFDTQYF. The DNA of the CDR3 is TGTGCCGGCAGCCCGGCGGCAGGGGGGTTTGATACGCAGTATTTT. The rearrangement uses TRBV28 and TRBJ2-3; possible D gene TRBD1, 7 bases. Germline V lookup: CDR1 MDHEN, CDR2 SYDVKM. This CDR3 comprises 15 residues.

This clonotype was found many times. V and J are TRBV25-1 and TRBJ2-4, with TRBD1 identical over 7 bases. The germline V gene has CDR1 MGHDK and CDR2 SYGVNS. V shed 5 bases, J shed 4 bases, and the junction held 8 bases outside the gene matches. The CDR3 contains 15 residues. CDR3 region: CASSPTGAAKNIQYF. The CDR3 nucleotides read TGTGCCAGCAGTCCTACAGGGGCCGCTAAAAACATTCAGTACTTC. Complete variable domain (other parts from reference TRBV25-1 and TRBJ2-4): EADIYQTPRYLVIGTGKKITLECSQTMGHDKMYWYQQDPGMELHLIHYSYGVNSTEKGDLSSESTVSRIRTEHFPLTLESARPSHTSQYLCASSPTGAAKNIQYFGAGTRLSVL.

This chain connects TRBV5-1 to TRBJ1-1; D is perhaps TRBD1 (5 bases). The germline V gene encodes CDR1 SGHRS and CDR2 YFSETQ. Trimming left V 3 bases short and J 1 base short, with 16 bases between. The CDR3 loop spans 16 amino acids. CDR3 in amino acids: CASSSLTSGRNTEAFF. The CDR3 DNA reads as TGCGCCAGCAGCTCCCTAACGTCAGGGAGGAACACTGAAGCTTTCTTT.

This clonotype was seen a few times. The chain links TRBV25-1 to TRBJ2-3; a possible D gene is TRBD1 (5 bases). Germline V lookup: CDR1 MGHDK, CDR2 SYGVNS. Trimming shortened V by 7 bases and J by 3 bases, and 11 bases separated the two germline ends. This CDR3 has 13 residues. CDR3 amino acids: CASNLQGTDTQYF. In nucleotides, the CDR3 is TGTGCCAGCAACCTGCAGGGAACAGATACGCAGTATTTT.

This clonotype was observed at least ten times. The chain uses TRBV20-1 and TRBJ1-2; D remains unclear. Germline CDR1 and CDR2: DFQATT and SNEGSKA (reference sequence). The V end lost 5 bases, the J end lost 4 bases, and 20 bases lay between the germline ends. The CDR3 is made up of 15 amino acids. Here the CDR3 DNA reads TGCAGTGCTGACGGCTTGCGTGGGCAGATCTATGGCTACACCTTC. It encodes CSADGLRGQIYGYTF.

The rearrangement links TRBV7-9 to TRBJ2-7; perhaps TRBD1 as D (5 bases). This CDR3 comprises 14 residues. V was clipped by 6 bases and J by 2 bases, with 14 bases between them. Germline V gene lookup returns CDR1 SEHNR and CDR2 FQNEAQ (reference sequence). CDR3 sequence reads: CASRKEQGTYEQYF. The CDR3 coding sequence is TGTGCCAGCAGAAAAGAGCAGGGCACCTACGAGCAGTACTTC.

The V call is TRBV19, the J call TRBJ2-5; D is possibly TRBD2 (6 bases). Trimming cost V 5 bases and J 5 bases, with 15 bases left between them. The CDR3 extends over 14 amino acids. Germline-derived CDR1 and CDR2 are LNHDA and SQIVND (reference sequence). The CDR3: CASSPGLARETQYF. For the CDR3, the DNA is TGTGCCAGTAGTCCGGGACTGGCTCGGGAGACCCAGTACTTC.